This TCR beta chain was recorded in a study of shared clonotypes between healthy human individuals (dated by TCRdb to about 2020). For the wider study: A couple of women and three men aged 18 to 49 years were included in the cohort. For each donor, three plates each were used for CD4 naive and CD4 memory, two plates were used for CD8 naive, and one plate was used for CD8 memory. To estimate repertoire size and how much clonotypes are shared between individuals, the study performed deep sequencing of blood TCR repertoires from five healthy adults. To increase sequencing depth and limit assay-specific biases, different laboratories used diverse techniques to prepare libraries and sequence TCR repertoires. Per donor, leukapheresis produced somewhere between about 0.94 and 8.9 billion PBMCs.

The sample holds a few counts of this clone. What antigen it recognizes has not been identified. No much larger clone is present one base from it, and per-base qualities are unavailable. Results and caveats for the whole study, not just this receptor: Only blood was sampled, and tissue TCR repertoires likely differ from those in blood. Estimated clonotype richness was generally larger for naive than for memory subsets. Because the study included a small number of donors, the genetic and exposure-history diversity represented was limited. Based on pairwise subsampling, the degree of clonotype sharing among donors was expected to be affected by sequencing depth. Across a handful of donors, around 5% of naive CD4, approximately 3.5% of naive CD8, around 2.5% of memory CD4, and 0.4% of memory CD8 clonotypes were shared. Higher generation probabilities were observed for clonotypes shared by all four sorted-subset donors than for non-shared clonotypes. Incomplete sequencing was indicated by rarefaction of sorted-subset datasets, despite the large sequencing depth.

Healthy HIV-negative adults with no recently reported acute infections or vaccinations were included as donors. Every donor was a Caucasian adult living in Nashville, Tennessee, USA. CD4+ T cells were enriched by magnetic negative selection, after which naive cells were positively selected on CD45RA and the negative fraction was taken as the memory subset. Blood was obtained by leukapheresis, after which PBMCs were separated by Ficoll-Histopaque density gradient centrifugation and cryopreserved in liquid nitrogen vapor phase. Purity and quantity of every magnetically sorted T cell population were checked by analytical flow cytometry. Each sorted fraction had its genomic DNA isolated and then quantified by UV absorbance on a Nanodrop 2000c. Using the deep immunoSEQ assay, TCR CDR3 regions were amplified from genomic DNA by multiplex PCR. Extracted genomic DNA from each cell subset was spread evenly across all wells of several immunoSEQ 96-well plates, with each plate serving as a replicate. For sorted subsets, roughly 190 ng of genomic DNA, equivalent to around 29,000 T cell genomes, went into each replicate PCR. The purified libraries were quantified using a Qubit 3.0 fluorometer, sized with a Bioanalyzer 2100, and then quantified again using the KAPA Library Quantification kit. Every immunoSEQ 96-well plate was sequenced on a dedicated single-read 150-cycle Illumina NextSeq 550 flow cell. The authors' pipeline ran thus. Because the immunoSEQ output included only junctional sequences and no quality scores, the filtering could not be the same as the filtering used for full-length reads. To assign V/J genes and CDR3, sequences were annotated using PyIR, a Python wrapper for IgBLAST v1.9, with IMGT germline references. Reads were removed for weak V/J assignments (E-value above 1e-6), missing CDR3, stop codons, out-of-frame junctions, or ambiguous translated residues. V3J clonotypes were defined as sequences sharing the same inferred V gene, J gene, and CDR3 amino acid sequence. Percentage overlap between repertoires was calculated by dividing the number of shared unique clonotypes by the size of the smaller repertoire. Richness of each repertoire was evaluated using RTK rarefaction, the Chao1 estimator, and Recon v2.1 estimates of unobserved clonotypes. Generation probabilities were computed with OLGA for all TCRbeta clonotypes obtained by the gDNA method from several donors. TCRdb re-hosts the immuneACCESS table, in-frame sequences only. Its copies lack some clones; in the studies checked, an unresolved V gene accounts for under half of them, and the cause for the rest is not known. That table gives V, J and clone size, and the DNA gave D and trimming. The sample includes approximately 980,000 clones, with more than 75% observed a single time. 1.5% of the sample goes to the ten largest clones.

There are 14 amino acids in the CDR3, from cysteine to phenylalanine inclusive. Here the CDR3 DNA is all that survives: 42 bases in frame from base 1. Reading the germline V gene gives CDR1 SNHLY and CDR2 FYNNEI. The germline V and J ends show losses of 4 bases and 4 bases respectively, and no gene match explains 6 bases of the junction. This receptor was obtained from a man younger than 35 in good health. The receptor chain draws on TRBV2 and TRBJ1-2; the junction holds 7 bases that match TRBD1. The material sequenced was memory CD4+ T cells sorted from blood. Explained via the paper, the cell subset or site label denotes: CD45RA-negative fraction. This receptor carries the CDR3 CASSGTGFSYGYTF. The DNA sequence follows: TGTGCCAGCAGTGGGACAGGCTTCTCCTATGGCTACACCTTC.